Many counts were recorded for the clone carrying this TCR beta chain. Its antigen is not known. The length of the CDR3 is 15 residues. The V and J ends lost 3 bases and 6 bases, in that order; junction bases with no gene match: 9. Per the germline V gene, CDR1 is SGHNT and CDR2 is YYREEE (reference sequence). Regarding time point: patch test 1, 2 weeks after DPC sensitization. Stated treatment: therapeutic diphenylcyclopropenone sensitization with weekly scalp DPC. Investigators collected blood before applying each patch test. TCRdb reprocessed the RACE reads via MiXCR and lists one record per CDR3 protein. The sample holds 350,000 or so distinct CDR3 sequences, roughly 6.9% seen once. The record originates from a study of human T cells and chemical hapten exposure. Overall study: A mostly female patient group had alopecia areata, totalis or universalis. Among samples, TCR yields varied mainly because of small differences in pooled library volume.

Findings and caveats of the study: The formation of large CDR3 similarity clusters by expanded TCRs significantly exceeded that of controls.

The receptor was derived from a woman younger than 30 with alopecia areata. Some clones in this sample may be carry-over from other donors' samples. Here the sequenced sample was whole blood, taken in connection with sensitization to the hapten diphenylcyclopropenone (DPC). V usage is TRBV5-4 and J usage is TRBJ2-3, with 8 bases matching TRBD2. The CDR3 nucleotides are TGTGCCAGCAGCTCAGGGGAGCGGGGGAGGGATACGCAGTATTTT. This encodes CASSSGERGRDTQYF.